These 20 T cell receptor beta chains share one sample of origin, sequenced in a study of blood T cell repertoires in COVID-19. Profiled with immunoSEQ multiplex PCR; TCRdb holds only in-frame clones, not every one. Altogether roughly 100,000 clones are present, over 65% being singletons, with the ten largest covering about 27%. Sequenced input: peripheral blood. The origin of the receptors is a man aged 60 to 69 with acute or convalescent COVID-19.

The chain couples TRBV2 to TRBJ1-5, with 8 positions matching TRBD1. The V segment lost 6 bases and the J segment 2 bases; nucleotides outside the gene matches: 6. Germline V gives CDR1 SNHLY, CDR2 FYNNEI. This CDR3 comprises 15 residues. In DNA form, the CDR3 reads TGTGCCAGCAGGCCTGACAGGGGAGGCAATCAGCCCCAGCATTTT. This sequence encodes CASRPDRGGNQPQHF.

This clone has a single count. The chain joins TRBV2 to TRBJ1-1, with 9 bases lining up with TRBD1. V dropped 6 bases and J dropped 5; count of bases not matched to a gene: 10. Germline V CDR1 and CDR2: SNHLY, FYNNEI. The CDR3 is 15 amino acids. CDR3 amino acids: CASSATTGGRTEAFF. The CDR3 DNA is TGTGCCAGCAGCGCAACAACAGGGGGCCGGACTGAAGCTTTCTTT.

V gene TRBV18 combines with J gene TRBJ1-1; TRBD1 might be the D (6 bases). This CDR3 contains 14 residues. V was clipped by 4 bases and J by 6 bases, with 15 bases between them. CDR1 and CDR2 from the germline V gene are KGHSH and LQKENI. CDR3 amino acids: CASSQSQGHPEAFF. The CDR3 DNA follows: TGTGCCAGCTCACAATCACAGGGACATCCTGAAGCTTTCTTT. The variable domain in full, completed from reference TRBV18 and TRBJ1-1, reads NAGVMQNPRHLVRRRGQEARLRCSPMKGHSHVYWYRQLPEEGLKFMVYLQKENIIDESGMPKERFSAEFPKEGPSILRIQQVVRGDSAAYFCASSQSQGHPEAFFGQGTRLTVV.

V is TRBV5-5 and J is TRBJ2-1, with TRBD2 matching 12 bases. With V trimmed by 0 bases and J by 5 bases, 6 bases remained unmatched. This CDR3 is built from 17 residues. Germline CDR1 and CDR2: SGHKS and YYEKEE (reference sequence). The CDR3 nucleotides read TGTGCCAGCAGCTTGGGACTAGCGGGAGAGGGACACAATGAGCAGTTCTTC. It encodes CASSLGLAGEGHNEQFF.

The CDR3 DNA is TGTGCCTGGAGTCCCCCCTCAGGGGCGGAGACCCAGTACTTC. Residues: CAWSPPSGAETQYF. The chain couples TRBV30 to TRBJ2-5; D possibly corresponds to TRBD1 (6 bases). Per germline, CDR1 GTSNPN and CDR2 SVGIG (reference sequence). V gave up 2 bases and J gave up 5 bases, with 15 bases separating them. The CDR3 is 14 residues long. The whole variable domain, remainder taken from reference TRBV30 and TRBJ2-5, is SQTIHQWPATLVQPVGSPLSLECTVEGTSNPNLYWYRQAAGRGLQLLFYSVGIGQISSEVPQNLSASRPQDRQFILSSKKLLLSDSGFYLCAWSPPSGAETQYFGPGTRLLVL.

The rearrangement links TRBV19 to TRBJ1-5; the D gene is possibly TRBD1 (5 bases). Germline-derived CDR1 and CDR2 are LNHDA and SQIVND (reference sequence). Trimming left V 6 bases short and J 5 bases short, with 11 bases between. The CDR3 contains 13 residues. As DNA, the CDR3 is TGTGCCAGTAGCCGAGACAGATATCAGCCCCAGCATTTT. This codes for CASSRDRYQPQHF.

The sample holds one count of this clone. The chain employs TRBV5-1 and TRBJ2-7; 7 nucleotides align to TRBD1. Germline V CDR1 and CDR2: SGHRS, YFSETQ. The CDR3 is 17 residues long. V was pared by 0 bases and J by 0 bases, with 9 bases of the junction left unmatched. CDR3 nucleotide sequence: TGCGCCAGCAGCTTGGAAAAGGGGGCAGGGGTCTCCTACGAGCAGTACTTC. Translating gives CASSLEKGAGVSYEQYF.

This clone was seen once. V and J are TRBV29-1 and TRBJ2-1, with 8 bases matching TRBD2. Trimming cost V 1 base and J 4 bases; bases outside gene matches: 3. Germline CDR1 and CDR2: SQVTM and ANQGSEA. The CDR3 totals 14 residues. The CDR3 nucleotides read TGCAGCGTTGAAGCACTAGCGGAATACAATGAGCAGTTCTTC. Translated, it gives CSVEALAEYNEQFF.

This sequence joins TRBV11-2 and TRBJ2-7; no firm D call. The ends were cut back, 3 bases at V and 3 bases at J, with 9 bases in the middle. The germline V gene encodes CDR1 SGHAT and CDR2 FQNNGV. The CDR3 sequence is 13 residues long. The CDR3 DNA follows: TGTGCCAGCAGCTTTGAGGCAAGCTACGAGCAGTACGTC. It specifies CASSFEASYEQYV.

The chain has TRBV19 and TRBJ2-5, with 7 bases aligning to TRBD2. The V segment lost 5 bases and the J segment 0 bases; nucleotides outside the gene matches: 6. Germline V lookup: CDR1 LNHDA, CDR2 SQIVND (reference sequence). This CDR3 has 15 residues. CDR3 region: CASSPGLRYQETQYF. DNA of the CDR3: TGTGCCAGTAGTCCGGGACTACGGTACCAAGAGACCCAGTACTTC.

This clone was found once. The chain recombines TRBV24-1 with TRBJ2-3; 9 bases are a match to TRBD1. This CDR3 comprises 15 residues. CDR1 is KGHDR, CDR2 SFDVKD, per germline. Trimming removed 3 bases from V and 6 bases from J; junction bases left unmatched: 6. The CDR3 is CATSDLTGGMDTQYF. In nucleotides, the CDR3 is TGTGCCACCAGTGATCTGACAGGGGGTATGGATACGCAGTATTTT.

The gene calls are TRBV6-6 and TRBJ2-1; 8 bases line up with TRBD1. Unmatched junction bases numbered 19, after V lost 8 bases and J lost 13 bases. Germline CDR1 is MNHNY and CDR2 is SVGAGI (reference sequence). The CDR3 is 15 residues long. The CDR3 protein is CASRGQGGKELGQFF. Written as DNA, the CDR3 is TGTGCCAGCCGTGGACAGGGTGGAAAGGAATTAGGTCAGTTCTTC.

J is TRBJ2-7 and V is TRBV19; D may be TRBD1 (6 bases). The CDR3 is 13 residues long. CDR1 is LNHDA, CDR2 SQIVND, per germline (reference sequence). The ends were cut back, 4 bases at V and 3 bases at J, with 10 bases in the middle. CDR3 in amino acids: CASSTRTDYEQYF. CDR3 nucleotide sequence: TGTGCCAGTAGTACCCGGACAGACTACGAGCAGTACTTC.

This chain uses TRBV5-1 with TRBJ1-5; D uncertain. Trimming pared 0 bases from V and 2 bases from J, leaving 6 bases between. Per germline, CDR1 SGHRS and CDR2 YFSETQ. The CDR3 totals 14 residues. CDR3 residues: CASSLGGGNQPQHF. CDR3 DNA: TGCGCCAGCAGCTTGGGTGGAGGCAATCAGCCCCAGCATTTT.

The chain combines TRBV12-5 with TRBJ2-2; TRBD2 agrees at 10 bases. This CDR3 has 16 amino acids. V gave up 6 bases and J gave up 3 bases; unmatched junction bases: 7. The germline V gene has CDR1 LGHNT and CDR2 FRNRAP. The CDR3 coding sequence is TGTGCTAGTGGCCAACTAGCGGGATGGGACACCGGGGAGCTGTTTTTT. It translates to CASGQLAGWDTGELFF.

This clone occurred many times. This chain uses TRBV2 with TRBJ2-7; D gene uncertain. This CDR3 spans 13 amino acids. The V end lost 5 bases, the J end lost 1 base, and 9 bases lay between the germline ends. Per germline, CDR1 SNHLY and CDR2 FYNNEI. Here the CDR3 reads CASSSQQSYEQYF. CDR3 coding DNA: TGTGCCAGCAGTAGTCAACAGTCCTACGAGCAGTACTTC. Together with reference TRBV2 and TRBJ2-7, the CDR3 gives the full variable domain: EPEVTQTPSHQVTQMGQEVILRCVPISNHLYFYWYRQILGQKVEFLVSFYNNEISEKSEIFDDQFSVERPDGSNFTLKIRSTKLEDSAMYFCASSSQQSYEQYFGPGTRLTVT.

This chain uses TRBV10-2 with TRBJ2-1; TRBD2 agrees at 11 bases. Per germline, CDR1 WSHSY and CDR2 SAAADI. The J segment lost 1 base and the V segment lost 5 bases, leaving 4 bases of the junction unmatched. This CDR3 contains 16 residues. The CDR3 DNA sequence: TGCGCCAGCAGTAGACTAGCGGGAAAGTCCTACAATGAGCAGTTCTTC. It is translated as CASSRLAGKSYNEQFF.

V and J are TRBV5-5 and TRBJ2-1, with TRBD2 matching 9 bases. The CDR3 is 15 residues long. J was trimmed by 9 bases and V by 4 bases; bases with no gene match: 11. Germline-derived CDR1 and CDR2 are SGHKS and YYEKEE (reference sequence). CDR3 sequence: CASSPVAGAGAEQFF. CDR3 DNA: TGTGCCAGCAGCCCGGTAGCGGGAGCGGGGGCTGAGCAGTTCTTC. Full variable domain (outside the CDR3, taken from reference TRBV5-5 and TRBJ2-1): DAGVTQSPTHLIKTRGQQVTLRCSPISGHKSVSWYQQVLGQGPQFIFQYYEKEERGRGNFPDRFSARQFPNYSSELNVNALLLGDSALYLCASSPVAGAGAEQFFGPGTRLTVL.

J is TRBJ2-1 and V is TRBV5-1, with a tentative D call TRBD2 (5 bases). In germline, CDR1 is SGHRS, CDR2 YFSETQ. CDR3 size: 16 residues. V shed 4 bases and J shed 7 bases, with 21 bases lying between them. The chain's CDR3 is CASSPSRAQGLNEQFF. The CDR3 DNA reads TGCGCCAGCAGCCCCTCGCGGGCCCAAGGGTTAAATGAGCAGTTCTTC.

V is TRBV6-2 or TRBV6-3 and J is TRBJ1-2, with 8 bases matching TRBD1. From germline, CDR1 is MNHEY and CDR2 SVGEGT. Unmatched junction bases numbered 6, after V lost 2 bases and J lost 1 base. CDR3 length: 16 residues. As DNA, the CDR3 is TGTGCCAGCAGTTACCCCCAGGGACAGGTTAACTATGGCTACACCTTC. Translating it yields CASSYPQGQVNYGYTF.